This paragraph covers one T cell receptor beta chain sequence. Original handling: Estimates of nucleated cell counts were drawn from the amplification of reference gene primers. TCRdb keeps only in-frame clones here, not all; method: immunoSEQ multiplex PCR. For V, J and clone size, that table is used; D and trimming come from the DNA. The sample carries 250,000 or so clones, approximately 86% recorded once. The entry originates in a study of blood T cell repertoires in COVID-19. Turning to the study itself: Samples of COVID-19 (acute and convalescent) were obtained from the United States, Italy and Spain. T cells, B-cell-depleted T cells, or PBMCs provided the cDNA or gDNA that served as material.

Germline V CDR1 and CDR2: MGHRA, YSYEKL. V lost 0 bases and J lost 4, with 12 bases in between. The CDR3 runs to 15 residues. The receptor was isolated from a woman aged 55-69 years with active or convalescent COVID-19. This rearrangement joins TRBV4-1 to TRBJ1-1; D perhaps matches TRBD1 (5 bases). Sequenced: peripheral blood. The CDR3 spells CASSQEGSGVTEAFF. The CDR3 DNA reads TGCGCCAGCAGCCAAGAGGGTTCGGGGGTCACTGAAGCTTTCTTT.